This T cell receptor (beta chain) comes out of a study of long-term antiretroviral therapy in people with HIV. Findings and limits, study-wide: Diversity measured after ART increased yet remained under transplant donor controls.

On this clone itself: The antigen is undetermined.

At the survey level, the v3.0 immunoSEQ assay was run. TCRdb keeps only in-frame clones here, not all; method: immunoSEQ multiplex PCR. This table has over 20,000 clones, more than 70% appearing once. Trimming pared 7 bases from V and 0 bases from J, leaving 12 bases between. Germline V gene lookup returns CDR1 MNHNY and CDR2 SVGAGI (reference sequence). The CDR3 totals 14 residues. At minimum, one pre-ART and two post-ART PBMC samples were obtained from each donor. The receptor was derived from a young man with HIV. The sample here was unsorted PBMCs, taken 3 years after starting antiretroviral therapy. The chain carries TRBV6-6 and TRBJ1-1; D not certain. The CDR3: CASKESPLNTEAFF. DNA for the CDR3: TGTGCCAGCAAAGAAAGCCCGTTGAACACTGAAGCTTTCTTT.